Listed below are T cell receptor beta chains from one sample, sequenced in a study of CD8 T cells in Susac syndrome. TCRdb fed the immunoSEQ multiplex PCR reads into MiXCR, producing one record per CDR3 protein. The sample includes some 170,000 distinct CDR3 sequences, just under 95% of them seen just once. The sequencing sample was made of CD4+ T cells from PBMCs. The receptor set was obtained from a human donor in good health. The CDR3 runs from the conserved cysteine through the conserved F or W. The order of the fields is V gene, J gene, CDR3 length, CDR3 protein.

>TRBV11-3|TRBJ2-5|13
CASSFSGEETQYF
>TRBV29-1|TRBJ1-1|12
CSAHAPNTEAFF
>TRBV5-4|TRBJ2-4|16
CASSQSGGRAKNIQYF
>TRBV29-1|TRBJ2-7|13
CSVGTGRAGEQYF
>TRBV19|TRBJ2-2|16
CASSMPSGREAGELFF
>TRBV11-3|TRBJ1-5|15
CASSLESDSNQPQHF
>TRBV3-1|TRBJ1-1|14
CASRLGLLNTEAFF
>TRBV7-2|TRBJ2-1|13
CASSLEFGNEQFF
>TRBV9|TRBJ2-3|14
CASSVGGPADTQYF
>TRBV20-1|TRBJ2-5|12
CSAGSLEETQYF
>TRBV20-1|TRBJ2-5|14
CSARAMTAQETQYF
>TRBV29-1|TRBJ2-1|18
CSVGLAGGVLSSYNEQFF
>TRBV13|TRBJ2-6|14
CASKAGSGANVLTF
>TRBV28|TRBJ1-2|15
CASSARQYLSYGYTF
>TRBV5-1|TRBJ2-1|14
CASSPQRGNDEQFF
>TRBV28|TRBJ2-1|13
CASSKQGFNEQFF
>TRBV28|TRBJ2-3|15
CASSPDRASTDTQYF
>TRBV7-2|TRBJ1-5|16
CASSLGGVNSNQPQHF
>TRBV6-6|TRBJ1-4|13
CASIKRGWSKLFF
>TRBV15|TRBJ2-7|16
CATSRDRRVTSYEQYF
>TRBV29-1|TRBJ2-5|13
CSALTGTPETQYF
>TRBV29-1|TRBJ1-1|12
CSVLRGHTEAFF
>TRBV29-1|TRBJ2-3|13
CSVASGGTDTQYF
>TRBV29-1|TRBJ1-1|13
CSAGWWVDTEAFF
>TRBV28|TRBJ2-7|15
CASSSHGNSPYEQYF
>TRBV5-4|TRBJ2-7|12
CASSKGRYEQYF
>TRBV3-1|TRBJ1-1|12
CASSATSTEAFF
>TRBV2|TRBJ1-1|13
CASSDGMNTEAFF
>TRBV15|TRBJ2-7|14
CATSRDRMSYEQYF
>TRBV20-1|TRBJ2-1|16
CSAEPMTTGLYNEQFF
>TRBV6-6|TRBJ2-7|11
CASSYQVEQYF
>TRBV29-1|TRBJ1-4|10
CSVDTGKLFF